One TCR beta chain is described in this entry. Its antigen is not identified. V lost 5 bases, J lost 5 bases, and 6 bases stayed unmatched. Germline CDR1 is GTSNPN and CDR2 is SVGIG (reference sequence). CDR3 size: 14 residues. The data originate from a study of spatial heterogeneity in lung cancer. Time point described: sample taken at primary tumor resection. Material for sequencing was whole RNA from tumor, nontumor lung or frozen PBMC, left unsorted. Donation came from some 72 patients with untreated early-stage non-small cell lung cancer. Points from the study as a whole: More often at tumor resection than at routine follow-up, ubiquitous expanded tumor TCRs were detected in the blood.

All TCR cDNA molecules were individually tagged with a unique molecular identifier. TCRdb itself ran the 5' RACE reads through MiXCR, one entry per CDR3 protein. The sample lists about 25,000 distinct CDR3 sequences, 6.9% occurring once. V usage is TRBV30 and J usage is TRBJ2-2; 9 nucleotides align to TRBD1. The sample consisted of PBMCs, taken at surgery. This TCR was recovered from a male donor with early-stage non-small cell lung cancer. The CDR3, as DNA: TGTGCCTGGGGCACAGGGGGCTATACCGGGGAGCTGTTTTTT. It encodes CAWGTGGYTGELFF.